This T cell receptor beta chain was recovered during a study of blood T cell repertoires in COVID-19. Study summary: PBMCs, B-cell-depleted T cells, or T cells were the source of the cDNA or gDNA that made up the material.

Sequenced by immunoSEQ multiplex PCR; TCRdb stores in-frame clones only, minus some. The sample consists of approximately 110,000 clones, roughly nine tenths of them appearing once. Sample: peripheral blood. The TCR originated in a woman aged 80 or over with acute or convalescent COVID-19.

This chain's CDR3 is CASSLRVEGDEQFF. The CDR3 DNA follows: TGTGCCAGCAGCCTTCGCGTTGAGGGTGATGAGCAGTTCTTC. The rearrangement joins TRBV3-1 (or the pseudogene TRBV3-2) to TRBJ2-1, with D perhaps TRBD2 (5 bases). V was clipped by 4 bases and J by 8 bases, with 15 bases between them. Per germline, CDR1 LGHDT and CDR2 YNNKEL (reference sequence). The CDR3 length is 14 residues.